Following are 18 T cell receptor beta chains from one sample sequenced in a study of blood T cell repertoires in COVID-19. The protocol was immunoSEQ multiplex PCR, while the TCRdb copy is restricted to in-frame clones and leaves out a portion. The sample carries around 150,000 clones, 80% to 90% recorded once. Input material: peripheral blood. The receptors were sampled from a man in his 60s with acute or convalescent COVID-19.

The chain recombines TRBV28 with TRBJ2-7; maybe TRBD1 (6 bases). V shed 6 bases and J shed 3 bases, with 12 bases lying between them. The CDR3 runs 13 residues. CDR1 MDHEN and CDR2 SYDVKM come from the germline V gene. This CDR3 is CASSKTGRYEQYF. CDR3 coding DNA: TGTGCCAGCAGCAAGACAGGACGCTACGAGCAGTACTTC.

The chain carries TRBV18 and TRBJ1-1, with no clear D. V was trimmed by 1 base and J by 1 base, leaving 7 bases between them. The germline V gene has CDR1 KGHSH and CDR2 LQKENI. The CDR3 consists of 14 residues. The CDR3 nucleotides are TGTGCCAGCTCACCACTTTGGCAGAACACTGAAGCTTTCTTT. Protein product: CASSPLWQNTEAFF.

The chain links TRBV28 to TRBJ1-5; the match to TRBD1 covers 7 bases. The V and J ends lost 6 bases and 1 base, in that order; junction bases with no gene match: 6. CDR1 and CDR2 (germline): MDHEN, SYDVKM. CDR3 length: 15 residues. The CDR3: CASSETGKSNQPQHF. CDR3 DNA: TGTGCCAGCAGCGAGACAGGGAAGAGCAATCAGCCCCAGCATTTT. The complete variable domain, with remaining parts taken from reference TRBV28 and TRBJ1-5, reads DVKVTQSSRYLVKRTGEKVFLECVQDMDHENMFWYRQDPGLGLRLIYFSYDVKMKEKGDIPEGYSVSREKKERFSLILESASTNQTSMYLCASSETGKSNQPQHFGDGTRLSIL.

The V gene is TRBV9, the J gene TRBJ2-2; TRBD1 agrees at 9 bases. This CDR3 has 16 residues. The V gene end was trimmed by 4 bases and the J gene end by 2 bases; junction bases not matched to a gene: 6. Germline CDR1 reads SGDLS; CDR2 reads YYNGEE. CDR3 protein: CASSPLGQGNTGELFF. For the CDR3, the DNA is TGTGCCAGCAGCCCGCTGGGACAGGGAAACACCGGGGAGCTGTTTTTT.

This clone was seen just once. The chain carries TRBV5-5 and TRBJ2-1; D remains unclear. V lost 6 bases, J lost 0 bases, and 16 bases lay in between. There are 16 residues in the CDR3. CDR1 SGHKS and CDR2 YYEKEE come from the germline V gene (reference sequence). The CDR3 reads CASTTVVAASYNEQFF. The CDR3 coding sequence is TGTGCCAGCACGACCGTGGTGGCGGCCTCCTACAATGAGCAGTTCTTC.

The chain employs TRBV6-5 and TRBJ1-6, with a possible D match to TRBD1 (6 bases). This CDR3 spans 15 amino acids. Looked up from germline, CDR1 is MNHEY and CDR2 is SVGAGI. V was cut by 7 bases and J by 6 bases, with 16 bases left in between. The chain's CDR3 is CASTRPGQINSPLHF. For the CDR3, the DNA is TGTGCCAGCACCAGACCAGGACAGATTAATTCACCCCTCCACTTT.

This rearrangement joins TRBV27 to TRBJ2-6; the match to TRBD1 covers 9 bases. The CDR3 covers 18 residues. Germline trimming cut 6 bases from V and 1 base from J; bases unmatched to any gene: 10. Per germline, CDR1 MNHEY and CDR2 SMNVEV (reference sequence). Here the CDR3 reads CASSPWGQGASGANVLTF. For the CDR3, the DNA is TGTGCCAGCAGCCCTTGGGGACAGGGCGCTTCTGGGGCCAACGTCCTGACTTTC.

This rearrangement joins TRBV7-9 to TRBJ2-1; 10 bases match TRBD2. CDR1 is SEHNR, CDR2 FQNEAQ, per germline (reference sequence). The CDR3 consists of 14 residues. Unmatched junction bases numbered 8, after V lost 6 bases and J lost 9 bases. CDR3 nucleotides: TGTGCCAGCAGACAAGCGGGAGGGAGTATTGAGCAGTTCTTC. This codes for CASRQAGGSIEQFF.

This sequence joins TRBV5-1 and TRBJ2-3; 9 bases map to TRBD2. The ends lost 0 bases at V and 5 bases at J; junction bases unmatched: 19. The CDR3 sequence is 20 residues long. Germline V CDR1 and CDR2: SGHRS, YFSETQ. The CDR3 sequence is CASSLVRTSDPNSYGDTQYF. The CDR3 nucleotides are TGCGCCAGCAGCTTGGTTAGGACTAGCGATCCCAATTCATACGGAGATACGCAGTATTTT.

J is TRBJ1-2 and V is TRBV6-2 or TRBV6-3; 12 nucleotides line up with TRBD1. With 6 bases clipped from V and 3 bases from J, the junction kept 11 bases outside the gene matches. The CDR3 runs 17 residues. Germline assignment: CDR1 MNHEY and CDR2 SVGEGT. CDR3 sequence reads: CASSHRDRGRPDYGYTF. The CDR3 coding sequence is TGTGCCAGCAGCCACCGGGACAGGGGGCGACCCGACTATGGCTACACCTTC.

V is TRBV29-1 and J is TRBJ1-1; D is perhaps TRBD1 (6 bases). The V gene's germline CDR1 is SQVTM and CDR2 ANQGSEA. Trimming removed 4 bases from V and 3 bases from J, with 9 bases in between. The CDR3 runs 12 residues. The DNA of the CDR3 is TGCAGCGTTGTACAGGGTGACACTGAAGCTTTCTTT. Its translation is CSVVQGDTEAFF.

The rearrangement links TRBV11-2 to TRBJ2-1; unclear D gene. The CDR3 consists of 15 residues. The germline V gene encodes CDR1 SGHAT and CDR2 FQNNGV. V was clipped by 4 bases and J by 2 bases, with 12 bases between them. CDR3 loop: CASSSTILPYNEQFF. CDR3 sequence (DNA): TGTGCCAGCAGCTCGACCATACTACCCTACAATGAGCAGTTCTTC.

The chain employs TRBV19 and TRBJ2-2; the match to TRBD1 covers 10 bases. The CDR3 loop spans 14 amino acids. J gave up 5 bases and V 8 bases, and 5 bases lay outside the gene matches. Germline V lookup: CDR1 LNHDA, CDR2 SQIVND (reference sequence). This CDR3 is CASGDRGRTGELFF. CDR3 nucleotide sequence: TGTGCCAGTGGGGACAGGGGACGAACCGGGGAGCTGTTTTTT.

The V gene is TRBV13, the J gene TRBJ2-5; D is unclear. This CDR3 contains 14 residues. The germline gives CDR1 PRHDT, CDR2 FYEKMQ (reference sequence). V was cut by 5 bases and J by 4 bases, with 14 bases left in between. In DNA form, the CDR3 reads TGTGCCAGCAGCCCGCCCCCTCCGGGAGAGACCCAGTACTTC. It specifies CASSPPPPGETQYF.

This chain uses TRBV3-1 (or the pseudogene TRBV3-2) with TRBJ2-1; 7 bases agree with TRBD1. The CDR3 has 14 amino acids. V lost 1 base to trimming and J lost 9 bases; unmatched junction nucleotides: 6. Germline CDR1 LGHDT, CDR2 YNNKEL (reference sequence). The CDR3, as DNA: TGTGCCAGCAGCCAAGGCAGGGGGAGCACTGAGCAGTTCTTC. This translates into CASSQGRGSTEQFF.

V gene TRBV4-1 combines with J gene TRBJ1-2; possible D gene TRBD1, 6 bases. V lost 1 base and J 7 bases, leaving 10 bases between the germline ends. Germline V CDR1 and CDR2: MGHRA, YSYEKL. This CDR3 comprises 13 residues. In nucleotides, the CDR3 is TGCGCCAGCAGCCAAGCCTCAGGGGCTGGCTACACCTTC. It translates to CASSQASGAGYTF.

Here the CDR3 DNA reads TGTGCCAGCAGTGGTACGGGCTATGGCTACACCTTC. Its translation: CASSGTGYGYTF. The chain uses TRBV6-4 and TRBJ1-2; D gene uncertain. The CDR3 loop spans 12 amino acids. Germline V CDR1 and CDR2: MRHNA, SNTAGT. Trimming shortened V by 4 bases and J by 4 bases, and 7 bases separated the two germline ends.

J is TRBJ1-2 and V is TRBV18, with a tentative D call TRBD1 (6 bases). There are 13 residues in the CDR3. CDR1 is KGHSH and CDR2 is LQKENI in the germline V gene. Trimming shortened V by 6 bases and J by 3 bases, and 11 bases separated the two germline ends. Written as DNA, the CDR3 is TGTGCCAGCTCCACAGGGACACACTATGGCTACACCTTC. Translated, it gives CASSTGTHYGYTF.